A selection of T cell receptor beta chains follows, all from one sample in a study of shared clonotypes between healthy human individuals. Sequencing used immunoSEQ multiplex PCR; TCRdb keeps in-frame clones, though not all of them. The sample consists of around 750,000 clones, 74% of them appearing once. Sequenced sample: memory CD4+ T cells sorted from blood. Source of these receptors: a woman younger than 45 in good health. The CDR3 runs from the conserved cysteine through the conserved F or W. The D gene is left open where the match is weak. Clone size is not always given. Where it is, it says once, few, many or a class for expanded clones.

TRBV5-4	TRBJ2-7	TRBD2	.	TGTGCCAGCAGCCAGGGACTAGCGGGATCCTACGAGCAGTACTTC	CASSQGLAGSYEQYF
TRBV19	TRBJ1-1	TRBD1	.	TGTGCCAGTAGTACCTCGGGACAGGGTTTAGCTTTCTTT	CASSTSGQGLAFF
TRBV4-2	TRBJ1-1	.	once	TGTGCCAGCAGCCAAGTGGGGAGGGGCGCCGGGGGAACTGAAGCTTTCTTT	CASSQVGRGAGGTEAFF
TRBV5-1	TRBJ1-1	.	.	TGCGCCAGCAGCTCCGGCGGGGGTCGGCACACTGAAGCTTTCTTT	CASSSGGGRHTEAFF
TRBV20-1	TRBJ2-7	.	once	TGCAGTGCCCGGACGGCACACGAGCAGTACTTC	CSARTAHEQYF
TRBV2	TRBJ2-7	TRBD2	few	TGTGCCAGCAGGCCCCGCGCGGGAGTCGCCGAGCAGTACTTC	CASRPRAGVAEQYF
TRBV30	TRBJ2-7	TRBD2	.	TGTGCCTGGATGGTTAGGCCGGGACTAGCGGCCAACAGCTCCTACGAGCAGTACTTC	CAWMVRPGLAANSSYEQYF
TRBV11-2	TRBJ1-1	.	.	TGTGCCAGCAGCTTCCTAGGTGGACTGAACACTGAAGCTTTCTTT	CASSFLGGLNTEAFF
TRBV19	TRBJ2-3	.	.	TGTGCCAGTAGTCTAGGACGGGGCACAGATACGCAGTATTTT	CASSLGRGTDTQYF
TRBV19	TRBJ1-2	.	many	TGTGCCAGTAGTATATCAGGATTCGGCTATGGCTACACCTTC	CASSISGFGYGYTF
TRBV29-1	TRBJ2-1	TRBD1	.	TGCAGCGGACGGGACAGGGGAAACATCAATGAGCAGTTCTTC	CSGRDRGNINEQFF
TRBV4-1	TRBJ2-7	TRBD1	once	TGCGCCAGCAGCCAGACCAGGACAGGGAAGTCCTACGAGCAGTACTTC	CASSQTRTGKSYEQYF
TRBV28	TRBJ2-3	.	.	TGTGCCAGCATTGAACCGGGAGATACAGATACGCAGTATTTT	CASIEPGDTDTQYF
TRBV20-1	TRBJ2-7	.	.	TGCAGTGCTAGTCGACGGAACGAGCAGTACTTC	CSASRRNEQYF
TRBV5-1	TRBJ1-1	.	.	TGCGCCAGCAGCTTCTACGGCAGGGAAGGTCGAGCTTTCTTT	CASSFYGREGRAFF
TRBV18	TRBJ2-7	.	.	TGTGCCAGCTCAGACTCCACTGGCGAGCAGTACTTC	CASSDSTGEQYF
TRBV20-1	TRBJ1-2	.	.	TGCAGCGGGAGACAGTTCTATGGCTACACCTTC	CSGRQFYGYTF
TRBV7-8	TRBJ2-3	.	.	TGTGCCAGCAGTACTTGGGCTTTAGGCACAGATACGCAGTATTTT	CASSTWALGTDTQYF
TRBV11-2	TRBJ2-7	.	.	TGTGCCAGCAGCTTAAATGGAGGGTTCGTCTACGAGCAGTACTTC	CASSLNGGFVYEQYF
TRBV5-6	TRBJ1-6	.	.	TGTGCCAGCAGCTTTGGAGGGAGCTCCTATAATTCACCCCTCCACTTT	CASSFGGSSYNSPLHF
TRBV7-9	TRBJ2-7	.	.	TGTGCCAGCAGCTCGGGACCCACGACCTCCTACGAGCAGTACTTC	CASSSGPTTSYEQYF
TRBV4-1	TRBJ1-4	.	.	TGCGCCAGCAGCCAAGGGTGGATCACTAATGAAAAACTGTTTTTT	CASSQGWITNEKLFF
TRBV7-3	TRBJ1-1	.	.	TGTGCCAGCAGCTTAGACAGGACAGAGGCCCCGAACACTGAAGCTTTCTTT	CASSLDRTEAPNTEAFF
TRBV15	TRBJ2-1	.	.	TGTGCCACCAGCAGAGTAGCGCTTGGGTACAATGAGCAGTTCTTC	CATSRVALGYNEQFF
TRBV7-2	TRBJ2-5	.	.	TGTGCCAGCAGCCCCCTAAAGTACGGGACCCAGTACTTC	CASSPLKYGTQYF
TRBV28	TRBJ1-4	.	.	TGTGCCAGCAGTTTATTTGTCCTCGCAACTAATGAAAAACTGTTTTTT	CASSLFVLATNEKLFF
TRBV5-4	TRBJ2-5	.	once	TGTGCCAGCAGCTTGGTCGGAGGAGAGACCCAGTACTTC	CASSLVGGETQYF
TRBV6-6	TRBJ2-6	.	.	TGTGCCAGCAGAGCCCGGGACCCCTCTGGGGCCAACGTCCTGACTTTC	CASRARDPSGANVLTF